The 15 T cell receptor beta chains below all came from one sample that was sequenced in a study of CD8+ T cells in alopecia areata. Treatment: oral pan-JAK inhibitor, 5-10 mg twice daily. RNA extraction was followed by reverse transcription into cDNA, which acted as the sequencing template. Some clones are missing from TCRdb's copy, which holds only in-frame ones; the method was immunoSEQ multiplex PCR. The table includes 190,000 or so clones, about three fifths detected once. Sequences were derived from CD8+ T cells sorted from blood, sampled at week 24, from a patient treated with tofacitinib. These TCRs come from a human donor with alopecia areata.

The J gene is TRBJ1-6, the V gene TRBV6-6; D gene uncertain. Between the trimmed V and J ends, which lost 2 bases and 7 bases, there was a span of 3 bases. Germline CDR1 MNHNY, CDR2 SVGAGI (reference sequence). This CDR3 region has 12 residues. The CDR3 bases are TGTGCCAGCAGTTACGTGAATTCACCCCTCCACTTT. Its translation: CASSYVNSPLHF.

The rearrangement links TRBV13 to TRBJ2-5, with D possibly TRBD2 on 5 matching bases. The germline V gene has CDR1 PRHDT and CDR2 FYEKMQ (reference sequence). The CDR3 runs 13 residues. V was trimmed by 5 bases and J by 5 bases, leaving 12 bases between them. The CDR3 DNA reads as TGTGCCAGCAGCGCCGGAGGTTGGGAGACCCAGTACTTC. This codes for CASSAGGWETQYF.

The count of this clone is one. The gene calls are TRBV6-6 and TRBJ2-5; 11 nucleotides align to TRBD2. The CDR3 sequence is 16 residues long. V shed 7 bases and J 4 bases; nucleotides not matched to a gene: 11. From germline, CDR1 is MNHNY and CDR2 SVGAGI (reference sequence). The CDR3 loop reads CASTSGGFGPGETQYF. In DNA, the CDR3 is TGTGCCAGCACTAGCGGGGGGTTTGGGCCGGGAGAGACCCAGTACTTC.

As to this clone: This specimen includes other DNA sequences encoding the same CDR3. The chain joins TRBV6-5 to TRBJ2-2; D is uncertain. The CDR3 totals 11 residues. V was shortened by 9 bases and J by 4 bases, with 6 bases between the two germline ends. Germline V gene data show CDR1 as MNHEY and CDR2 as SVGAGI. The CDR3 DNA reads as TGTGCCAGTTCTAGCACCGGGGAGCTGTTTTTT. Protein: CASSSTGELFF.

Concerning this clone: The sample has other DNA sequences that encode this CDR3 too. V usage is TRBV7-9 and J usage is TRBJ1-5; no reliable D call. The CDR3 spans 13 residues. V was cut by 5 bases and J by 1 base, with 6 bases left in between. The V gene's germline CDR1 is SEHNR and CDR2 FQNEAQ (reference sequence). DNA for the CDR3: TGTGCCAGCAGCCCCGGAAGCAATCAGCCCCAGCATTTT. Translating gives CASSPGSNQPQHF.

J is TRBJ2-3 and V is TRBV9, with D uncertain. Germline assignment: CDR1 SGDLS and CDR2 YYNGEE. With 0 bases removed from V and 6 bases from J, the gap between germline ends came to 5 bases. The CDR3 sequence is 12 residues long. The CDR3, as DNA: TGTGCCAGCAGCGTAGACCCGGATACGCAGTATTTT. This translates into CASSVDPDTQYF.

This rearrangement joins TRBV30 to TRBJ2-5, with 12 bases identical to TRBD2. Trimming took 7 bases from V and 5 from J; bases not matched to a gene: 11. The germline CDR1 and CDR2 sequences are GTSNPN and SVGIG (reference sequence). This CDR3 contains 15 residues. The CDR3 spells CASHRTSGVGETQYF. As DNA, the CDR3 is TGTGCCTCCCATCGGACTAGCGGGGTTGGGGAGACCCAGTACTTC.

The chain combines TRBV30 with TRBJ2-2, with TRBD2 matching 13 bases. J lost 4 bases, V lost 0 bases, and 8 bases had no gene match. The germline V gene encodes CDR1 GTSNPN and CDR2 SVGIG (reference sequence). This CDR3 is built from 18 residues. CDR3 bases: TGTGCCTGGAGTGTGGGACTAGCGGGGTTTAGGGTCACCGGGGAGCTGTTTTTT. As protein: CAWSVGLAGFRVTGELFF.

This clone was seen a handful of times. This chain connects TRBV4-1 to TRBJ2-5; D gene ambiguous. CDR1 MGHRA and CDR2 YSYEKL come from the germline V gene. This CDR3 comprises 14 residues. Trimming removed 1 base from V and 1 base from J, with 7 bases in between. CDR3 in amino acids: CASSQVGFQETQYF. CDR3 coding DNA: TGCGCCAGCAGCCAAGTTGGGTTCCAAGAGACCCAGTACTTC.

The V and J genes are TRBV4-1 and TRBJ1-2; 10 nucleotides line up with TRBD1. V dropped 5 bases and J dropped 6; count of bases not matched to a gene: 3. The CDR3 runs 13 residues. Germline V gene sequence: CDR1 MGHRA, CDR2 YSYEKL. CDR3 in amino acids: CASSMDRGNGYTF. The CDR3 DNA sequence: TGCGCCAGCAGCATGGACAGGGGGAATGGCTACACCTTC.

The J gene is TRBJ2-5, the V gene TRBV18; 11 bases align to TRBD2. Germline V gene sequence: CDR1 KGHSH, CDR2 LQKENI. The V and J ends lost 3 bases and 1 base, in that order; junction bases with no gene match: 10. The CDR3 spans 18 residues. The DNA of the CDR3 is TGTGCCAGCTCACCTTGGGCTACTAGCGGGGGAGTCCAAGAGACCCAGTACTTC. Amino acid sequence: CASSPWATSGGVQETQYF.

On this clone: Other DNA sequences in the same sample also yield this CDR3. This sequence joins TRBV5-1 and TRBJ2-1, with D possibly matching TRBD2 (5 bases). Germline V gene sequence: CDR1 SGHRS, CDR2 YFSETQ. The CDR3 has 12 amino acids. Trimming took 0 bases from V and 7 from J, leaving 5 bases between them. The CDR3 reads CASSLGGNEQFF. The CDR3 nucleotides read TGCGCCAGCAGCTTGGGAGGGAATGAGCAGTTCTTC.

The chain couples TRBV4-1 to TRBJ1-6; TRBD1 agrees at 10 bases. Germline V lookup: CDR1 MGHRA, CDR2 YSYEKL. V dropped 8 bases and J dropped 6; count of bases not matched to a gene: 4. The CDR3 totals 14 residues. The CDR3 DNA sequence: TGCGCCAGCGGGTGGGACAGGGGTAATTCACCCCTCCACTTT. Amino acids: CASGWDRGNSPLHF.

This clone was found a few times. The CDR3 region has the DNA TGTGCCAGCCCGTCAGGGCTCTCCTACAATGAGCAGTTCTTC. It specifies CASPSGLSYNEQFF. The gene calls are TRBV6-5 and TRBJ2-1; possible D gene TRBD1, 5 bases. Between the trimmed V and J ends, which lost 8 bases and 0 bases, there was a span of 11 bases. Germline CDR1 reads MNHEY; CDR2 reads SVGAGI. This CDR3 region has 14 residues.

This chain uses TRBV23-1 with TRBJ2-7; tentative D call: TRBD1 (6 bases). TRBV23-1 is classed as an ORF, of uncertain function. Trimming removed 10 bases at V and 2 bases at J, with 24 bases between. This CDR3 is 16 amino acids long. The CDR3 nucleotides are TGCGCCAAACAGGGAAGGACCGAAGGAATCGCCTACGAGCAGTACTTC. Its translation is CAKQGRTEGIAYEQYF.